Listed here are 30 T cell receptor beta chains from one sample, sequenced in a study of T-cell reconstitution after alpha-beta-depleted transplantation in children. Unique molecular identifiers were used to barcode this TCRbeta library. From the PCR reads, TCRdb called clonotypes with MiXCR, one entry per CDR3 protein. Of hundreds of thousands of distinct CDR3 sequences in the sample, approximately 15% were seen once. The sample in question was PBMCs, mostly from graft donor cells, obtained 360 days after TCRalphabeta/CD19-depleted stem cell transplant. Source of these receptors: a male patient between 10 and 17 years old who had a stem cell transplant for acute lymphoblastic leukemia, so the T cells may come from the graft donor.

This clonotype has more than one count but fewer than ten. The chain links TRBV10-3 to TRBJ1-2; D is unresolved. This CDR3 is built from 13 residues. Germline V CDR1 and CDR2: ENHRY, SYGVKD. The V gene lost 1 base and the J gene lost 4 bases, with 7 bases spanning the gap. CDR3 nucleotides: TGTGCCATCAGTGAGTGGCAGTCCTATGGCTACACCTTC. It yields the protein CAISEWQSYGYTF.

This clonotype was recorded a few times. This chain joins TRBV5-1 and TRBJ2-5; D is unclear. V dropped 2 bases and J dropped 5 bases, with 13 bases sitting between them. The CDR3 runs 14 residues. The germline V gene has CDR1 SGHRS and CDR2 YFSETQ. The CDR3 DNA reads as TGCGCCAGCAGCTTTGGCCCCGGGCCGGAGACCCAGTACTTC. This encodes CASSFGPGPETQYF.

The chain combines TRBV29-1 with TRBJ2-6, with D maybe TRBD1 (6 bases). The CDR3 is 13 residues long. V dropped 4 bases and J dropped 5 bases, with 9 bases sitting between them. Germline values: CDR1 SQVTM, CDR2 ANQGSEA. CDR3 in amino acids: CSVGQGRANVLTF. The CDR3 DNA sequence: TGCAGCGTTGGGCAGGGGAGGGCCAACGTCCTGACTTTC.

This clonotype has a handful of counts. The chain is built from TRBV12-3 or TRBV12-4 and TRBJ1-1; TRBD1 aligns across 10 bases. The CDR3 is made up of 14 amino acids. The V segment lost 8 bases and the J segment 8 bases; nucleotides outside the gene matches: 11. The chain's CDR3 is CASRGTGVPTEAFF. In DNA, the CDR3 is TGTGCCAGCCGGGGGACAGGGGTCCCTACGGAAGCTTTCTTT.

This chain links TRBV11-1 with TRBJ2-3; the D is unclear. Trimming took off 3 bases at V and 4 bases at J, with 17 bases between the two ends. Germline V CDR1 and CDR2: SGHAT, FQDESV (reference sequence). The CDR3 contains 16 residues. The CDR3 DNA sequence: TGTGCCAGCAGCTTCCCCGGGCCAACTATACCAGATACGCAGTATTTT. As protein: CASSFPGPTIPDTQYF.

This clonotype was counted between two and nine times. A read error may produce the germline difference seen at one junction end. J is TRBJ2-1 and V is TRBV28, with 7 bases matching TRBD1. Germline assignment: CDR1 MDHEN and CDR2 SYDVKM. This CDR3 region has 12 residues. The CDR3 bases are TGTGCCATTGGACAGGTTGACCTCAGAGGAATCTTC. This codes for CAIGQVDLRGIF. Together with reference TRBV28 and TRBJ2-1, the CDR3 gives the full variable domain: DVKVTQSSRYLVKRTGEKVFLECVQDMDHENMFWYRQDPGLGLRLIYFSYDVKMKEKGDIPEGYSVSREKKERFSLILESASTNQTSMYLCAIGQVDLRGIFGPGTRLTVL.

This clonotype has more than one count but fewer than ten. The chain joins TRBV5-1 to TRBJ2-5; 13 nucleotides match TRBD2. The germline CDR1 and CDR2 sequences are SGHRS and YFSETQ. CDR3 length equals 17 residues. With 4 bases clipped from V and 5 bases from J, the junction kept 11 bases outside the gene matches. The CDR3 coding sequence is TGCGCCAGCAGCCATGATGGGGGGACTAGCGGGATGGAGACCCAGTACTTC. It codes for CASSHDGGTSGMETQYF. Looking up the rest from reference TRBV5-1 and TRBJ2-5 gives the full variable domain: KAGVTQTPRYLIKTRGQQVTLSCSPISGHRSVSWYQQTPGQGLQFLFEYFSETQRNKGNFPGRFSGRQFSNSRSEMNVSTLELGDSALYLCASSHDGGTSGMETQYFGPGTRLLVL.

This clonotype has a handful of counts. This chain's CDR3 is CASRGSTGGRGNQPQHF. In DNA, the CDR3 is TGTGCCAGCAGGGGTTCTACAGGGGGCAGGGGCAATCAGCCCCAGCATTTT. The genes are TRBV6-1 and TRBJ1-5; TRBD1 matches 9 bases. This CDR3 spans 17 amino acids. Per germline, CDR1 MNHNS and CDR2 SASEGT. V lost 6 bases, J lost 2 bases, and 11 bases stayed unmatched.

This sequence joins TRBV20-1 and TRBJ2-2; D call uncertain. In germline, CDR1 is DFQATT, CDR2 SNEGSKA (reference sequence). Trimming stripped 6 bases from V and 6 bases from J, with 14 bases between. CDR3 length: 13 residues. For the CDR3, the DNA is TGCAGTGCCAAGGGTGCCAACCCCGGGGAGCTGTTTTTT. Translating it yields CSAKGANPGELFF.

This clonotype was detected many times. One end of the junction varies from germline; a read error may be responsible. J is TRBJ2-5 and V is TRBV20-1, with D possibly called TRBD1 or TRBD2 (6 bases each). The CDR3 extends over 13 amino acids. Germline V gives CDR1 DFQATT, CDR2 SNEGSKA (reference sequence). This chain's CDR3 is CSVKEGVQETQYF. The CDR3 DNA reads TGCAGTGTTAAGGAGGGGGTCCAAGAGACTCAGTACTTC.

The rearrangement uses TRBV7-7 and TRBJ2-4; D may correspond to TRBD1 or TRBD2 (5 bases each). This CDR3 has 16 amino acids. V shed 4 bases and J shed 3 bases, with 16 bases lying between them. CDR1 is SSHAT and CDR2 is FNYEAQ in the germline V gene (reference sequence). CDR3 in DNA: TGTGCCAGCAGCTCTCAGGGACGGTGTGGCAAAAACATTCAGTACTTC. Amino acids: CASSSQGRCGKNIQYF.

CDR3 loop: CASSLGLLAGGNEQYF. In nucleotides, the CDR3 is TGTGCCAGCAGCTTAGGCCTACTAGCGGGAGGGAACGAGCAGTACTTC. This sequence joins TRBV7-6 and TRBJ2-7; 13 bases are shared with TRBD2. With 1 base clipped from V and 5 bases from J, the junction kept 5 bases outside the gene matches. The length of the CDR3 is 16 residues. Germline V CDR1 and CDR2: SGHVS, FNYEAQ. Combining the CDR3 with reference TRBV7-6 and TRBJ2-7 gives the whole variable domain GAGVSQSPRYKVTKRGQDVALRCDPISGHVSLYWYRQALGQGPEFLTYFNYEAQQDKSGLPNDRFSAERPEGSISTLTIQRTEQRDSAMYRCASSLGLLAGGNEQYFGPGTRLTVT.

This clonotype has a handful of counts. CDR3 in amino acids: CASSLGLLGTQYF. The CDR3 DNA is TGTGCCAGCAGCTTGGGGTTGTTGGGGACCCAGTACTTC. The chain links TRBV7-2 to TRBJ2-5, with D unclear. The germline CDR1 and CDR2 sequences are SGHTA and FQGNSA. Trimming took 3 bases from V and 7 from J, leaving 12 bases between them. This CDR3 has 13 residues. The whole variable domain, remainder taken from reference TRBV7-2 and TRBJ2-5, is GAGVSQSPSNKVTEKGKDVELRCDPISGHTALYWYRQSLGQGLEFLIYFQGNSAPDKSGLPSDRFSAERTGGSVSTLTIQRTQQEDSAVYLCASSLGLLGTQYFGPGTRLLVL.

This clonotype has more than one count but fewer than ten. The CDR3 coding sequence is TGTGCCAGCACAACCGGGACAGGGACTACTTTATATTTT. Translating it yields CASTTGTGTTLYF. The chain uses TRBV9 and TRBJ1-3; 9 bases match TRBD1. The CDR3 consists of 13 residues. V lost 6 bases to trimming and J lost 14 bases; unmatched junction nucleotides: 12. Germline V gene data show CDR1 as SGDLS and CDR2 as YYNGEE. Using reference TRBV9 and TRBJ1-3 for the parts outside the CDR3, the full variable domain is DSGVTQTPKHLITATGQRVTLRCSPRSGDLSVYWYQQSLDQGLQFLIQYYNGEERAKGNILERFSAQQFPDLHSELNLSSLELGDSALYFCASTTGTGTTLYFGEGSWLTVV.

This clonotype was recorded a few times. The chain's CDR3 is CSAERGLTGNTIYF. CDR3 nucleotide sequence: TGCAGTGCTGAGCGCGGACTGACCGGAAACACCATATATTTT. The chain uses TRBV20-1 and TRBJ1-3; D not certain. Germline loops: CDR1 DFQATT, CDR2 SNEGSKA (reference sequence). CDR3 length: 14 residues. V was cut by 5 bases and J by 4 bases, with 15 bases left in between.

The chain uses TRBV5-1 and TRBJ1-1; possibly TRBD1 for D (5 bases). This CDR3 has 16 residues. CDR1 SGHRS and CDR2 YFSETQ come from the germline V gene. Trimming shortened V by 2 bases and J by 0 bases, and 14 bases separated the two germline ends. CDR3 DNA: TGCGCCAGCAGCTTAAGTAAGGGGCGTCTGAACACTGAAGCTTTCTTT. Translation: CASSLSKGRLNTEAFF. The variable domain in full, with the rest retrieved from reference TRBV5-1 and TRBJ1-1, is KAGVTQTPRYLIKTRGQQVTLSCSPISGHRSVSWYQQTPGQGLQFLFEYFSETQRNKGNFPGRFSGRQFSNSRSEMNVSTLELGDSALYLCASSLSKGRLNTEAFFGQGTRLTVV.

This clonotype was found a few times. The CDR3 is CASSASSTGTEQFF. The CDR3 DNA reads as TGTGCCAGCAGCGCATCCTCGACAGGGACTGAGCAGTTCTTC. The chain uses TRBV7-9 and TRBJ2-1; 7 positions match TRBD1. This CDR3 has 14 residues. Trimming took 5 bases from V and 9 from J; bases not matched to a gene: 10. Germline CDR1 SEHNR, CDR2 FQNEAQ (reference sequence).

This clonotype was seen at least ten times. The chain combines TRBV20-1 with TRBJ1-1; TRBD1 is a possible D gene (5 bases). CDR3 length equals 15 residues. V was clipped by 3 bases and J by 5 bases, with 19 bases between them. CDR1 and CDR2 (germline): DFQATT, SNEGSKA (reference sequence). CDR3 coding DNA: TGCAGTGCTAGCCGGGTAGGGGTAGGGAGAACTGAAGCTTTCTTT. Its translation is CSASRVGVGRTEAFF.

This chain joins TRBV5-1 and TRBJ2-1; D unresolved. Germline-derived CDR1 and CDR2 are SGHRS and YFSETQ. The CDR3 is 15 residues long. V lost 1 base, J lost 0 bases, and 8 bases lay in between. The CDR3: CASSLIANSYNEQFF. DNA of the CDR3: TGCGCCAGCAGCTTGATCGCAAACTCCTACAATGAGCAGTTCTTC.

This clonotype was picked up many times. The chain links TRBV5-1 to TRBJ2-7; D gene uncertain. CDR1 and CDR2 (germline): SGHRS, YFSETQ. Trimming took off 0 bases at V and 3 bases at J, with 7 bases between the two ends. The CDR3 consists of 13 residues. As DNA, the CDR3 is TGCGCCAGCAGCTTGGGATTGAACTACGAGCAGTACTTC. Translating it yields CASSLGLNYEQYF.

V is TRBV5-1 and J is TRBJ1-1; D perhaps matches TRBD1 (6 bases). This CDR3 contains 16 residues. V was trimmed by 2 bases and J by 0 bases, leaving 14 bases between them. Germline CDR1 is SGHRS and CDR2 is YFSETQ. The CDR3 sequence: CASSFIGGGLNTEAFF. The DNA of the CDR3 is TGCGCCAGCAGCTTTATCGGGGGCGGATTGAACACTGAAGCTTTCTTT.

CDR3 loop: CASSQDIGRNQPQHF. The CDR3 nucleotides are TGTGCCAGCAGCCAAGATATTGGTCGCAATCAGCCCCAGCATTTT. The V gene is TRBV3-1, the J gene TRBJ1-5; unclear D gene. Between the trimmed V and J ends, which lost 0 bases and 2 bases, there was a span of 8 bases. Per the germline V gene, CDR1 is LGHDT and CDR2 is YNNKEL (reference sequence). The CDR3 covers 15 residues.

This chain uses TRBV5-1 with TRBJ2-6, with D possibly matching TRBD1 (5 bases). Trimming removed 3 bases at V and 0 bases at J, with 10 bases between. Germline CDR1 SGHRS, CDR2 YFSETQ. This CDR3 is built from 16 residues. The chain's CDR3 is CASSWGRVSGANVLTF. As DNA, the CDR3 is TGCGCCAGCAGCTGGGGCCGGGTCTCTGGGGCCAACGTCCTGACTTTC. Full variable domain (rest looked up from reference TRBV5-1 and TRBJ2-6): KAGVTQTPRYLIKTRGQQVTLSCSPISGHRSVSWYQQTPGQGLQFLFEYFSETQRNKGNFPGRFSGRQFSNSRSEMNVSTLELGDSALYLCASSWGRVSGANVLTFGAGSRLTVL.

The V gene is TRBV6-5, the J gene TRBJ2-1, with 8 bases matching TRBD2. The CDR3 covers 19 residues. V lost 0 bases to trimming and J lost 0 bases; unmatched junction nucleotides: 10. Germline V gene lookup returns CDR1 MNHEY and CDR2 SVGAGI. CDR3 sequence reads: CASSYSSGRVLSSYNEQFF. CDR3 in DNA: TGTGCCAGCAGTTACTCGTCCGGGAGGGTCCTGAGCTCCTACAATGAGCAGTTCTTC.

The chain recombines TRBV12-3 or TRBV12-4 with TRBJ2-7, with a weak D call TRBD1 (6 bases). V was pared by 8 bases and J by 6 bases, with 17 bases between. The CDR3 spans 13 residues. The CDR3 loop reads CASAWVTTGEQYF. CDR3 nucleotides: TGTGCCAGCGCCTGGGTGACGACAGGCGAGCAGTACTTC.

This CDR3 is CASSLGTSRNTGELFF. CDR3 coding DNA: TGTGCCAGCAGCTTAGGAACTAGCCGAAACACCGGGGAGCTGTTTTTT. This chain joins TRBV7-9 and TRBJ2-2; possibly TRBD2 for D (6 bases). The CDR3 covers 16 residues. Germline values: CDR1 SEHNR, CDR2 FQNEAQ (reference sequence). V was pared by 1 base and J by 2 bases, with 11 bases between. Variable domain in full (rest from reference TRBV7-9 and TRBJ2-2): DTGVSQNPRHKITKRGQNVTFRCDPISEHNRLYWYRQTLGQGPEFLTYFQNEAQLEKSRLLSDRFSAERPKGSFSTLEIQRTEQGDSAMYLCASSLGTSRNTGELFFGEGSRLTVL.

This clonotype was observed a handful of times. The chain uses TRBV21-1 and TRBJ2-1. TRBV21-1 is annotated as a pseudogene. The CDR3 sequence is 16 residues long. The CDR3 is CASSIKCRELYNEQFF. For the CDR3, the DNA is TGTGCCAGCAGCATCAAATGCAGGGAGCTTTACAATGAGCAGTTCTTC.

At least ten counts were recorded for this clonotype. The chain combines TRBV2 with TRBJ1-2; no definite D call. Germline CDR1 and CDR2: SNHLY and FYNNEI. Trimming removed 3 bases at V and 4 bases at J, with 9 bases between. The length of the CDR3 is 13 residues. For the CDR3, the DNA is TGTGCCAGCAGTGATGTGTTTAGCTATGGCTACACCTTC. Translating it yields CASSDVFSYGYTF.

The chain joins TRBV6-1 to TRBJ2-5, with D possibly being TRBD1 or TRBD2 (5 bases each). The CDR3 has 13 residues. CDR1 and CDR2 (germline): MNHNS, SASEGT. The CDR3 reads CAAGVGTQETQYF. DNA for the CDR3: TGTGCTGCCGGGGTAGGGACGCAAGAGACCCAGTACTTC.

The chain uses TRBV7-8 and TRBJ1-1; 7 nucleotides match TRBD1. V gave up 0 bases and J gave up 0 bases; unmatched junction bases: 7. The germline V gene has CDR1 SGHVS and CDR2 FQNEAQ. The length of the CDR3 is 17 residues. Written as DNA, the CDR3 is TGTGCCAGCAGCTTAGCACCAAAGACAGGGCTGAACACTGAAGCTTTCTTT. Translating it yields CASSLAPKTGLNTEAFF.